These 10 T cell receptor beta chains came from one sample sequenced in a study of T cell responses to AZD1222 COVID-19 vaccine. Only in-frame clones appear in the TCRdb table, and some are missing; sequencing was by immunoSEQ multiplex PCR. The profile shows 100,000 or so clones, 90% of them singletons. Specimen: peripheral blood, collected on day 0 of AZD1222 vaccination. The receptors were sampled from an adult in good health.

This CDR3 is CASSLGFPGETQYF. The CDR3 region has the DNA TGTGCCAGCAGCTTAGGTTTTCCCGGAGAGACCCAGTACTTC. This rearrangement joins TRBV11-3 to TRBJ2-5; D is ambiguous. Deletions cut 1 base from V and 4 bases from J, with 10 bases between. Germline-derived CDR1 and CDR2 are SGHNT and YENEEA. This CDR3 comprises 14 residues. The full variable domain, completed using reference TRBV11-3 and TRBJ2-5, is EAGVVQSPRYKIIEKKQPVAFWCNPISGHNTLYWYLQNLGQGPELLIRYENEEAVDDSQLPKDRFSAERLKGVDSTLKIQPAELGDSAVYLCASSLGFPGETQYFGPGTRLLVL.

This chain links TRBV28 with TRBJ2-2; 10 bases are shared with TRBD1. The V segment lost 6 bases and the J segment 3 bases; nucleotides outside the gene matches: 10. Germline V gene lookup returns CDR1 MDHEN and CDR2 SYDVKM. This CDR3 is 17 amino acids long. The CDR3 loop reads CASSLHRDRGYTGELFF. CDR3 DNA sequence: TGTGCCAGCAGCCTACACCGGGACAGGGGCTACACCGGGGAGCTGTTTTTT.

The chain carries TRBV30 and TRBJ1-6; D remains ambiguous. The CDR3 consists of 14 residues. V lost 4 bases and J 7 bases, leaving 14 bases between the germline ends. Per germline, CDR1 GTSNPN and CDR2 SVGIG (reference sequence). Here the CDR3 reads CAWTGVTGNSPLHF. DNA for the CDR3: TGTGCCTGGACGGGAGTTACGGGGAATTCACCCCTCCACTTT. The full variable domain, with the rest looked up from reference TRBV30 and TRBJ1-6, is SQTIHQWPATLVQPVGSPLSLECTVEGTSNPNLYWYRQAAGRGLQLLFYSVGIGQISSEVPQNLSASRPQDRQFILSSKKLLLSDSGFYLCAWTGVTGNSPLHFGNGTRLTVT.

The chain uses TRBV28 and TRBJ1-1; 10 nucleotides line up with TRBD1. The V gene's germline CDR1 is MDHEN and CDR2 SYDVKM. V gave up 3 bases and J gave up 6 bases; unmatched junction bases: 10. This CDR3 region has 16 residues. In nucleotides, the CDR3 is TGTGCCAGCAGTTTGGGACAGGGGCCCCTTTCTTCTGAAGCTTTCTTT. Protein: CASSLGQGPLSSEAFF.

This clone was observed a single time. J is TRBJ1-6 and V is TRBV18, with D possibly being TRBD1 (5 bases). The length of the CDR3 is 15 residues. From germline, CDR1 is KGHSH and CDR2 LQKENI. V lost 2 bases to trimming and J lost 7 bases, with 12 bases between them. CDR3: CASSPAATANSPLHF. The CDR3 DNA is TGTGCCAGCTCACCAGCGGCGACAGCCAATTCACCCCTCCACTTT.

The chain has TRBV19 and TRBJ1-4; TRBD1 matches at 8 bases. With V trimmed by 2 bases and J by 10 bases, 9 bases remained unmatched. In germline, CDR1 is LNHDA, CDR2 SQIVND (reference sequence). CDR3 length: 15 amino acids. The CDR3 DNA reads TGTGCCAGTAGTATATCAGGCAGGGGGCAAGGAAAACTGTTTTTT. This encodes CASSISGRGQGKLFF.

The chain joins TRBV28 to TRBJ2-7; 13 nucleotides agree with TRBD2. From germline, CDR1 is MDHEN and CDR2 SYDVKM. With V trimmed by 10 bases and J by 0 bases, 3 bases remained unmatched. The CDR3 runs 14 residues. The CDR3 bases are TGTGCCACTCGGACTAGCGGGGGCTCCTACGAGCAGTACTTC. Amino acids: CATRTSGGSYEQYF.

The CDR3 is CASSIDMGTEAFF. The CDR3, as DNA: TGTGCCAGTAGTATAGACATGGGGACTGAAGCTTTCTTT. The chain uses TRBV19 and TRBJ1-1; D not certain. V was shortened by 0 bases and J by 5 bases, with 7 bases between the two germline ends. The CDR3 loop spans 13 amino acids. Germline V lookup: CDR1 LNHDA, CDR2 SQIVND (reference sequence).

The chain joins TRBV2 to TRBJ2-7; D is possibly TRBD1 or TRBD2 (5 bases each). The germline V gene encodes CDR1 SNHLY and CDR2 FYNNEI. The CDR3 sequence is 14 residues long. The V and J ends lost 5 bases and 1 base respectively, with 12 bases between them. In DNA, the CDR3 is TGTGCCAGCAGTCAACGGGACGGTTCCTACGAGCAGTACTTC. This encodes CASSQRDGSYEQYF. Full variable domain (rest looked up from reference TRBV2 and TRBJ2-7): EPEVTQTPSHQVTQMGQEVILRCVPISNHLYFYWYRQILGQKVEFLVSFYNNEISEKSEIFDDQFSVERPDGSNFTLKIRSTKLEDSAMYFCASSQRDGSYEQYFGPGTRLTVT.

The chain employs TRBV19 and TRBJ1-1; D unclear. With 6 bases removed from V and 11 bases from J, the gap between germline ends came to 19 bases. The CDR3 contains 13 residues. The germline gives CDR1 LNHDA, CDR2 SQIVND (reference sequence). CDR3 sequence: CASRARGRVPAFF. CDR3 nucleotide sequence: TGTGCCAGTAGGGCACGTGGGCGGGTTCCGGCTTTCTTT.